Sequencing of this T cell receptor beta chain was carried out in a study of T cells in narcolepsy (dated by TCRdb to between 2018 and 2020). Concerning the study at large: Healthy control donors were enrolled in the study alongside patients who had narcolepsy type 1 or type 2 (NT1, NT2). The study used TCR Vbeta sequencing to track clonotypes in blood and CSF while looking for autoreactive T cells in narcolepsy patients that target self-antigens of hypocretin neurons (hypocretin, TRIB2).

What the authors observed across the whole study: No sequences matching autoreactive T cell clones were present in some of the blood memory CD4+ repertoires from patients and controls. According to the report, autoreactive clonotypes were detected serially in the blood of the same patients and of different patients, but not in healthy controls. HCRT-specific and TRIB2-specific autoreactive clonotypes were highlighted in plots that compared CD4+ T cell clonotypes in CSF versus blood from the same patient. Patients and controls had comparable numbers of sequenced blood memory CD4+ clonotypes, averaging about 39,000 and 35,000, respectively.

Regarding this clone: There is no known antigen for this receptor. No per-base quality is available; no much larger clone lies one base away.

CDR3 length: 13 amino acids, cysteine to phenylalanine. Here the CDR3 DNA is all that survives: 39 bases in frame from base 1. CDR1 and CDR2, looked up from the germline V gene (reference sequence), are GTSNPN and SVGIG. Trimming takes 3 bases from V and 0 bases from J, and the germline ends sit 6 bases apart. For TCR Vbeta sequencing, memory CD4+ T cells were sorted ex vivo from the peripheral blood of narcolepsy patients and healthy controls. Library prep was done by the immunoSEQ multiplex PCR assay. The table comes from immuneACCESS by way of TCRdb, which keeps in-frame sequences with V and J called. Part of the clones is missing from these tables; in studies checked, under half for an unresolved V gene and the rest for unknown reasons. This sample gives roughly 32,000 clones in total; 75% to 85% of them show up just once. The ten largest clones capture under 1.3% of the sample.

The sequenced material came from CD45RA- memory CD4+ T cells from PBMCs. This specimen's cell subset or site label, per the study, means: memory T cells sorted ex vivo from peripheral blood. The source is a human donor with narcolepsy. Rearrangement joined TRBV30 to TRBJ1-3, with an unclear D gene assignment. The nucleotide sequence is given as TGTGCCTGGAGCCTCACCTCTGGAAACACCATATATTTT. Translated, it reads CAWSLTSGNTIYF.